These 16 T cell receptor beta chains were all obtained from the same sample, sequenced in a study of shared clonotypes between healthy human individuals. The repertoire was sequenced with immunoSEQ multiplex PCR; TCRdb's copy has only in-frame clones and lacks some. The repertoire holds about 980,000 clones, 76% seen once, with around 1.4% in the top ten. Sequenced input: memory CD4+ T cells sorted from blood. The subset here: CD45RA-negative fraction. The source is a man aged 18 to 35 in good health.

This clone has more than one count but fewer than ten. The CDR3 spells CASSTGDRAGDNQPQHF. The CDR3 nucleotides are TGTGCCAGCAGCACAGGGGATAGGGCAGGCGACAATCAGCCCCAGCATTTT. The chain carries TRBV7-2 and TRBJ1-5; 7 nucleotides align to TRBD1. CDR1 SGHTA and CDR2 FQGNSA come from the germline V gene. The CDR3 is 17 amino acids. The junction had 13 bases not matched to a gene; V was cut back by 5 bases and J by 3 bases.

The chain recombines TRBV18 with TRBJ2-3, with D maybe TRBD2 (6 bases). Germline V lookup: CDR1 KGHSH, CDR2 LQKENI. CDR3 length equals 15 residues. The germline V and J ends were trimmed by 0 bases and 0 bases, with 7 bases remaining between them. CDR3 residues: CASSPPLASTDTQYF. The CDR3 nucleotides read TGTGCCAGCTCACCACCGCTAGCGAGCACAGATACGCAGTATTTT.

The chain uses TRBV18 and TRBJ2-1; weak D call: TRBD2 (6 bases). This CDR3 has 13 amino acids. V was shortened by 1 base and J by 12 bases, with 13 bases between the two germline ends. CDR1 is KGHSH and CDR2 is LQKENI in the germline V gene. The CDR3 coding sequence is TGTGCCAGCTCACCACTAGCGGAACGGGTGCAGTTCTTC. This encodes CASSPLAERVQFF.

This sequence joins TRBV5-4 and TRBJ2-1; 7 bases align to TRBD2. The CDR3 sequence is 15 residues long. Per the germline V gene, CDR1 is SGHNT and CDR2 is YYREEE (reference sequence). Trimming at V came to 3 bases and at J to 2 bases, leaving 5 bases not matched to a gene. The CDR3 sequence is CASSSPGTTYNEQFF. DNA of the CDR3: TGTGCCAGCAGCTCCCCCGGGACTACCTACAATGAGCAGTTCTTC. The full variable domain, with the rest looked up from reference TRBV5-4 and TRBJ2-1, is ETGVTQSPTHLIKTRGQQVTLRCSSQSGHNTVSWYQQALGQGPQFIFQYYREEENGRGNFPPRFSGLQFPNYSSELNVNALELDDSALYLCASSSPGTTYNEQFFGPGTRLTVL.

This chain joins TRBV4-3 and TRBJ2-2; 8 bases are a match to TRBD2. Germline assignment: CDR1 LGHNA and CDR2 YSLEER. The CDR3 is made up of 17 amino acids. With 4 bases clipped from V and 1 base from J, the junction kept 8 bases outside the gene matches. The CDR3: CASSPSMSGRNTGELFF. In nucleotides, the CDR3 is TGCGCCAGCAGCCCGTCCATGAGCGGGAGGAACACCGGGGAGCTGTTTTTT.

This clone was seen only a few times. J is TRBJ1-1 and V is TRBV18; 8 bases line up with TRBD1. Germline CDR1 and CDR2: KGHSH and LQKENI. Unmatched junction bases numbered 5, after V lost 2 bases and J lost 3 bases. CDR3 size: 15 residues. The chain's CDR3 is CASSPMTGADTEAFF. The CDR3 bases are TGTGCCAGCTCACCAATGACAGGGGCGGACACTGAAGCTTTCTTT.

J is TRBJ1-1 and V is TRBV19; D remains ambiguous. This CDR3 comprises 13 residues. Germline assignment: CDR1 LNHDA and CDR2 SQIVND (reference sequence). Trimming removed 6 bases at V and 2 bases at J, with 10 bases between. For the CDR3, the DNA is TGTGCCAGTAGCAGTCAACCCAACACTGAAGCTTTCTTT. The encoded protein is CASSSQPNTEAFF. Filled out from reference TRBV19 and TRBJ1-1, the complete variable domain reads DGGITQSPKYLFRKEGQNVTLSCEQNLNHDAMYWYRQDPGQGLRLIYYSQIVNDFQKGDIAEGYSVSREKKESFPLTVTSAQKNPTAFYLCASSSQPNTEAFFGQGTRLTVV.

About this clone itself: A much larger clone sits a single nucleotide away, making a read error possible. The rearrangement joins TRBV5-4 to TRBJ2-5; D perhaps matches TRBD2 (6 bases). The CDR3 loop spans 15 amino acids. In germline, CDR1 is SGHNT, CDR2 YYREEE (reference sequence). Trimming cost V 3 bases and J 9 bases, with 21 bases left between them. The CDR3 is CASSSSQTSGEAQYF. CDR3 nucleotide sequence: TGTGCCAGCAGCTCGTCGCAGACCAGTGGGGAGGCCCAGTACTTC.

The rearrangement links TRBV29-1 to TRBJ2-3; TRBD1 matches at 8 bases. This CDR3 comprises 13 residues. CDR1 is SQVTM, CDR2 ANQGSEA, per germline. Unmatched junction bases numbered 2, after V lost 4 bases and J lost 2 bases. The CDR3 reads CSVGQGATDTQYF. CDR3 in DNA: TGCAGCGTTGGGCAGGGGGCCACAGATACGCAGTATTTT.

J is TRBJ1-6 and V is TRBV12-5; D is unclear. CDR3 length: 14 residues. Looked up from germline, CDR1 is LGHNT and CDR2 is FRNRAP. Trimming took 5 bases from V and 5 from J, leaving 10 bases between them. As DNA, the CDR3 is TGTGCTAGTGGTCCCGGAAAGGATAATTCACCCCTCCACTTT. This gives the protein CASGPGKDNSPLHF.

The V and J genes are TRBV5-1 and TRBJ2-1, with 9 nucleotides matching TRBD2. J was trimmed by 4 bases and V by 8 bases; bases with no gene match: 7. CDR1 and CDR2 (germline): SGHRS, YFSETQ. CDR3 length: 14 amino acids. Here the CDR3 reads CASYLAGTYNEQFF. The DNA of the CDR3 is TGCGCCAGTTACCTAGCGGGGACATACAATGAGCAGTTCTTC.

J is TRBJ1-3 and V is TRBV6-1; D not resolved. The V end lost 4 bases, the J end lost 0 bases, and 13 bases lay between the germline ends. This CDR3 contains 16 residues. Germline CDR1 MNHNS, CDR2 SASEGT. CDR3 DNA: TGTGCCAGCAGTGCCAACTCCGGGTCCTCTGGAAACACCATATATTTT. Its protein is CASSANSGSSGNTIYF.

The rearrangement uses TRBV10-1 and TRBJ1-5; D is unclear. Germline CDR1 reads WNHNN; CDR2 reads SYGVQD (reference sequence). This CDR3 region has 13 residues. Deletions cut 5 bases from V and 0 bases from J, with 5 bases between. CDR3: CASSRDSNQPQHF. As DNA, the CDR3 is TGCGCCAGCAGTCGGGATAGCAATCAGCCCCAGCATTTT.

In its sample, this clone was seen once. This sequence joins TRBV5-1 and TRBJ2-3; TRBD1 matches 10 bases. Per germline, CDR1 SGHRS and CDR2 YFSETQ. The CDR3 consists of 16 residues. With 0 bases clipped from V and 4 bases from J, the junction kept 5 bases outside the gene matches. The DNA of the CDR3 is TGCGCCAGCAGCTTGGCCCTGGGGACAGGGGCAGATACGCAGTATTTT. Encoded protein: CASSLALGTGADTQYF.

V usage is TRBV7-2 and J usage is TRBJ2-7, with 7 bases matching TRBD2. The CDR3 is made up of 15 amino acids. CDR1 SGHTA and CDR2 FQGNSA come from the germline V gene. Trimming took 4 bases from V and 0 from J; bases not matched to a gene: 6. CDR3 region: CASSSSGEISYEQYF. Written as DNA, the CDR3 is TGTGCCAGCAGCTCTAGCGGTGAGATCTCCTACGAGCAGTACTTC.

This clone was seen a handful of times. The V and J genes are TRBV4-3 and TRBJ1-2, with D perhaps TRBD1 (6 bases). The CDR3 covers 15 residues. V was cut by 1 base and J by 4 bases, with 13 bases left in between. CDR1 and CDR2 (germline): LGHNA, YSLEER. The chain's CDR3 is CASSQAPGAAYGYTF. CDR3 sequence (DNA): TGCGCCAGCAGCCAAGCTCCAGGGGCCGCCTATGGCTACACCTTC.